What follows describes a single T cell receptor beta chain. Authors' processing steps: By means of reference gene primer amplification, nucleated cell counts were estimated. Assay used: immunoSEQ multiplex PCR; TCRdb lists only in-frame clones, some missing. The D gene and trimming were derived from the DNA, and the V and J assignments and clone size from that table. This table holds over 10,000 clones, around nine tenths found once. The sample originates from a study of blood T cell repertoires in COVID-19. Overall study: Samples representing acute and convalescent COVID-19 were sourced from the United States, Italy and Spain. PBMCs, B-cell-depleted T cells, or T cells provided the cDNA or gDNA that made up the material.

The CDR3 spans 16 residues. Germline V gene data show CDR1 as LGHDT and CDR2 as YNNKEL (reference sequence). V lost 4 bases and J 5 bases, leaving 20 bases between the germline ends. The clonotype was recovered from a human donor in a cohort sampled during active COVID-19. J is TRBJ1-2 and V is TRBV3-1 (or the pseudogene TRBV3-2); D call uncertain. Sequenced: peripheral blood. CDR3 sequence reads: CASSRTEGRFTYGYTF. The CDR3 DNA follows: TGTGCCAGCAGCCGCACGGAGGGCCGCTTTACGTATGGCTACACCTTC.